These 23 T cell receptor beta chains were sequenced from one sample in a study of beta chain features in type 1 diabetes. The sequenced template was cDNA made from the entire isolated RNA. Generated by immunoSEQ multiplex PCR, the TCRdb table keeps only in-frame clones and is missing some. Of roughly 610,000 clones in the sample, 15% to 19% are singletons; the top ten hold around 0.095%. Material: naive CD4+ T cells from blood. The receptors derive from a man in his late teens or twenties in good health.

This clone has only a few counts. The rearrangement links TRBV25-1 to TRBJ2-1; D may correspond to TRBD1 or TRBD2 (6 bases each). The CDR3 contains 16 residues. V gave up 6 bases and J gave up 3 bases, with 18 bases separating them. Germline-derived CDR1 and CDR2 are MGHDK and SYGVNS. The CDR3 protein is CASREGGRLHYNEQFF. In DNA form, the CDR3 reads TGTGCCAGCAGGGAGGGGGGACGTCTTCACTACAATGAGCAGTTCTTC.

The sample holds a few counts of this clone. This sequence joins TRBV29-1 and TRBJ1-1; weak D call: TRBD1 (5 bases). The CDR3 has 13 amino acids. Trimming removed 6 bases from V and 6 bases from J, with 17 bases in between. Germline V gene data show CDR1 as SQVTM and CDR2 as ANQGSEA. The DNA for the CDR3 is TGCAGCGTGGAACGGGGGGTAATGGCTGAAGCTTTCTTT. Translating it yields CSVERGVMAEAFF.

This chain links TRBV5-4 with TRBJ1-2, with D possibly being TRBD1 (5 bases). The V gene lost 0 bases and the J gene lost 0 bases, with 6 bases spanning the gap. The CDR3 is 14 amino acids. Germline CDR1 and CDR2: SGHNT and YYREEE (reference sequence). The CDR3 region has the DNA TGTGCCAGCAGCTTGGCGGGACCTAACTATGGCTACACCTTC. It encodes CASSLAGPNYGYTF. Full variable domain (rest looked up from reference TRBV5-4 and TRBJ1-2): ETGVTQSPTHLIKTRGQQVTLRCSSQSGHNTVSWYQQALGQGPQFIFQYYREEENGRGNFPPRFSGLQFPNYSSELNVNALELDDSALYLCASSLAGPNYGYTFGSGTRLTVV.

V usage is TRBV5-1 and J usage is TRBJ2-1; D is perhaps TRBD1 (6 bases). The germline gives CDR1 SGHRS, CDR2 YFSETQ. Trimming took off 4 bases at V and 5 bases at J, with 16 bases between the two ends. The CDR3 extends over 15 amino acids. CDR3 nucleotides: TGCGCCAGCAGCCGGGGACCAGGGGAAGACAATGAGCAGTTCTTC. Residues: CASSRGPGEDNEQFF.

The gene calls are TRBV2 and TRBJ2-7; 14 bases line up with TRBD2. CDR1 and CDR2 from the germline V gene are SNHLY and FYNNEI. The trim removed 9 bases at V and 0 bases at J, leaving 7 bases unmatched. CDR3 length: 16 amino acids. This chain's CDR3 is CARGLAGVASSYEQYF. The CDR3 DNA follows: TGTGCCAGGGGACTAGCGGGAGTGGCGAGCTCCTACGAGCAGTACTTC.

This clone has a handful of counts. The chain uses TRBV6-5 and TRBJ2-3; TRBD1 might be the D (5 bases). The CDR3 contains 15 residues. Trimming removed 2 bases at V and 4 bases at J, with 13 bases between. Germline V gene data show CDR1 as MNHEY and CDR2 as SVGAGI. CDR3 in DNA: TGTGCCAGCAGTTACAGTCAGATAGGGGCAGATACGCAGTATTTT. Translation: CASSYSQIGADTQYF.

The chain joins TRBV4-2 to TRBJ1-2, with D maybe TRBD1 (6 bases). The CDR3 runs 18 residues. Germline CDR1 is LGHNA and CDR2 is YNFKEQ. Trimming took 1 base from V and 0 from J, leaving 18 bases between them. The CDR3 sequence is CASSQGKWGAKPNYGYTF. In DNA, the CDR3 is TGTGCCAGCAGCCAAGGAAAATGGGGGGCGAAACCTAACTATGGCTACACCTTC.

This sequence joins TRBV7-2 and TRBJ2-7; D remains unclear. The CDR3 has 13 residues. V shed 4 bases and J shed 7 bases, with 14 bases lying between them. The V gene's germline CDR1 is SGHTA and CDR2 FQGNSA. The CDR3 nucleotides read TGTGCCAGCAGCTCCAAGCTCCTTACGGAGCAGTACTTC. Translated: CASSSKLLTEQYF. The full variable domain, in which reference TRBV7-2 and TRBJ2-7 provide the parts outside the CDR3, is GAGVSQSPSNKVTEKGKDVELRCDPISGHTALYWYRQSLGQGLEFLIYFQGNSAPDKSGLPSDRFSAERTGGSVSTLTIQRTQQEDSAVYLCASSSKLLTEQYFGPGTRLTVT.

This clone came up a few times. The V and J genes are TRBV7-2 and TRBJ2-4; D unresolved. The V gene lost 3 bases and the J gene lost 2 bases, with 17 bases spanning the gap. The CDR3 loop spans 17 amino acids. Looked up from germline, CDR1 is SGHTA and CDR2 is FQGNSA. CDR3 DNA sequence: TGTGCCAGCAGCTTTGGCAGTAGAGACGGTTCCAAAAACATTCAGTACTTC. It codes for CASSFGSRDGSKNIQYF.

A few counts support this clone. V is TRBV7-2 and J is TRBJ2-1; tentatively, D is TRBD1 or TRBD2 (6 bases each). The CDR3 loop spans 15 amino acids. Looked up from germline, CDR1 is SGHTA and CDR2 is FQGNSA. Between the trimmed V and J ends, which lost 4 bases and 1 base, there was a span of 11 bases. CDR3 in DNA: TGTGCCAGCAGCTCGGAGGGGGTATCCTACAATGAGCAGTTCTTC. Translated: CASSSEGVSYNEQFF.

The chain couples TRBV7-3 to TRBJ1-1; 9 bases are shared with TRBD1. Germline lookup yields CDR1 SGHTA and CDR2 FQGTGA. This CDR3 spans 16 amino acids. V lost 4 bases, J lost 4 bases, and 10 bases stayed unmatched. In DNA form, the CDR3 reads TGTGCCAGCAGCTCTCCAAGACAGGGGGGGAGCACTGAAGCTTTCTTT. This gives the protein CASSSPRQGGSTEAFF.

The genes are TRBV23-1 and TRBJ1-1; D is unresolved. TRBV23-1 is an open reading frame, and its role is uncertain. V was trimmed by 0 bases and J by 3 bases, leaving 8 bases between them. The CDR3 has 14 residues. CDR3 DNA sequence: TGCGCCAGCAGTCAATCGGCAGGCTACACTGAAGCTTTCTTT. It codes for CASSQSAGYTEAFF.

The genes are TRBV15 and TRBJ1-4; D may be TRBD1 (5 bases). The CDR3 is 16 amino acids. The ends were cut back, 0 bases at V and 0 bases at J, with 8 bases in the middle. Per germline, CDR1 LNHNV and CDR2 YYDKDF (reference sequence). The CDR3 loop reads CATSRDQGATNEKLFF. In DNA, the CDR3 is TGTGCCACCAGCAGAGATCAGGGTGCAACTAATGAAAAACTGTTTTTT.

This chain links TRBV2 with TRBJ2-7, with D possibly TRBD2 on 5 matching bases. Between the trimmed V and J ends, which lost 6 bases and 0 bases, there was a span of 12 bases. Germline values: CDR1 SNHLY, CDR2 FYNNEI. The length of the CDR3 is 14 residues. CDR3 sequence reads: CASRGLLFSYEQYF. The CDR3 bases are TGTGCCAGCAGAGGACTGCTTTTCTCCTACGAGCAGTACTTC. The complete variable domain, with remaining parts taken from reference TRBV2 and TRBJ2-7, reads EPEVTQTPSHQVTQMGQEVILRCVPISNHLYFYWYRQILGQKVEFLVSFYNNEISEKSEIFDDQFSVERPDGSNFTLKIRSTKLEDSAMYFCASRGLLFSYEQYFGPGTRLTVT.

The rearrangement uses TRBV28 and TRBJ2-7; D not resolved. Germline CDR1 is MDHEN and CDR2 is SYDVKM. The ends were cut back, 0 bases at V and 0 bases at J, with 12 bases in the middle. This CDR3 has 16 amino acids. The CDR3 spells CASSLWSRASSYEQYF. CDR3 nucleotide sequence: TGTGCCAGCAGTTTATGGTCAAGGGCTAGCTCCTACGAGCAGTACTTC.

The chain combines TRBV6-5 with TRBJ1-1; 8 nucleotides line up with TRBD1. J lost 8 bases, V lost 6 bases, and 8 bases had no gene match. Germline lookup yields CDR1 MNHEY and CDR2 SVGAGI. The CDR3 loop spans 13 amino acids. The CDR3 DNA sequence: TGTGCCAGCAGGGTTACTCAGGGGGCCGAAGCTTTCTTT. It encodes CASRVTQGAEAFF.

The gene calls are TRBV25-1 and TRBJ1-5; 10 nucleotides align to TRBD1. The J segment lost 1 base and the V segment lost 7 bases, leaving 7 bases of the junction unmatched. The CDR3 length is 16 residues. Germline-derived CDR1 and CDR2 are MGHDK and SYGVNS. CDR3 DNA sequence: TGTGCCAGCATCGGACAGGGGGGGAGCAGCAATCAGCCCCAGCATTTT. Translation gives CASIGQGGSSNQPQHF.

V gene TRBV25-1 combines with J gene TRBJ2-4, with D possibly TRBD1 on 6 matching bases. CDR3 length: 16 residues. Per the germline V gene, CDR1 is MGHDK and CDR2 is SYGVNS. Trimming shortened V by 6 bases and J by 0 bases, and 15 bases separated the two germline ends. The CDR3 region is CASSEFTGLAKNIQYF. CDR3 nucleotide sequence: TGTGCCAGCAGCGAGTTTACAGGGCTAGCCAAAAACATTCAGTACTTC.

This rearrangement joins TRBV9 to TRBJ2-1, with a weak D call TRBD1 (5 bases). V was trimmed by 0 bases and J by 10 bases, leaving 14 bases between them. Germline V gives CDR1 SGDLS, CDR2 YYNGEE. The CDR3 is 14 amino acids. This CDR3 is CASSVDPAKGEQFF. For the CDR3, the DNA is TGTGCCAGCAGCGTAGACCCAGCCAAGGGGGAGCAGTTCTTC.

This clone has a handful of counts. The rearrangement joins TRBV15 to TRBJ2-7; D possibly corresponds to TRBD1 (5 bases). The length of the CDR3 is 15 residues. V lost 0 bases to trimming and J lost 3 bases, with 12 bases between them. Germline V gives CDR1 LNHNV, CDR2 YYDKDF (reference sequence). The CDR3 sequence: CATSRDSGPVYEQYF. DNA of the CDR3: TGTGCCACCAGCAGAGACTCAGGGCCGGTCTACGAGCAGTACTTC.

The table lists this clone with many counts. V usage is TRBV13 and J usage is TRBJ2-6, with D possibly being TRBD1 or TRBD2 (5 bases each). The germline V and J ends were trimmed by 10 bases and 0 bases, with 16 bases remaining between them. Germline CDR1 PRHDT, CDR2 FYEKMQ (reference sequence). The CDR3 runs to 16 residues. The CDR3 DNA follows: TGTGCCACCCCGGGAAGGGGCCCCTCTGGGGCCAACGTCCTGACTTTC. Protein sequence: CATPGRGPSGANVLTF.

CDR3 sequence (DNA): TGTGCCATCACACCGGGACTAGCGGGGGGGCCGGCAGAGACCCAGTACTTC. Amino acids: CAITPGLAGGPAETQYF. The chain combines TRBV10-3 with TRBJ2-5, with TRBD2 matching 16 bases. Germline lookup yields CDR1 ENHRY and CDR2 SYGVKD. The CDR3 is 17 residues long. The J segment lost 4 bases and the V segment lost 7 bases, leaving 9 bases of the junction unmatched.

In DNA form, the CDR3 reads TGTGCCAGCAGCCATAGGACTAGCGGGAGACAGAGCGGTGAGCAGTTCTTC. This codes for CASSHRTSGRQSGEQFF. V and J are TRBV7-9 and TRBJ2-1; 13 bases align to TRBD2. The germline gives CDR1 SEHNR, CDR2 FQNEAQ (reference sequence). Trimming took 5 bases from V and 9 from J; bases not matched to a gene: 13. The CDR3 consists of 17 residues.